This TCR beta chain was obtained from a study of cytomegalovirus exposure and HLA in healthy donors. For this clone: The antigen is unknown.

Study-wide results and limits: As confirmed in vitro, a few CMV-associated chains were specific for CMV antigens. The investigators catalogued 150 or so TCR beta chains as cytomegalovirus-associated. Subsequent analysis revealed that first-cohort TCR clusters tended to co-occur in the roughly 120 validation repertoires. Reports showed the classifier diagnosing cytomegalovirus status with high specificity and sensitivity.

Sequencing was performed with immunoSEQ multiplex PCR; in TCRdb, only in-frame clones are kept and a portion is missing. This table holds 50,000 to 70,000 clones, roughly 94% found once. The germline CDR1 and CDR2 sequences are SGHTA and FQGNSA. V dropped 7 bases and J dropped 4 bases, with 10 bases sitting between them. CDR3 length: 13 amino acids. Input material: PBMCs. The sequence derives from a woman between 18 and 29 years old in good health and CMV-seropositive. The chain uses TRBV7-2 and TRBJ1-4, with D maybe TRBD1 (6 bases). CDR3 DNA sequence: TGTGCCAGCACCCAGGGGAGTAATGAAAAACTGTTTTTT. Protein: CASTQGSNEKLFF. Filled out from reference TRBV7-2 and TRBJ1-4, the complete variable domain reads GAGVSQSPSNKVTEKGKDVELRCDPISGHTALYWYRQSLGQGLEFLIYFQGNSAPDKSGLPSDRFSAERTGGSVSTLTIQRTQQEDSAVYLCASTQGSNEKLFFGSGTQLSVL.